This TCR beta chain was captured in a study of blood T cell repertoires in COVID-19. Turning to the study itself: Some COVID-19 samples were acute and others convalescent; all came from the United States, Italy and Spain.

The data were produced by immunoSEQ multiplex PCR, yet TCRdb's version contains in-frame clones alone and is incomplete. The sample shows 250,000 to 300,000 clones, 70% to 90% of them seen only once. Enrolled through a virtual design, the participants were between 18 and 89 years of age and came from around 25 US areas. Trimming removed 4 bases from V and 6 bases from J, with 15 bases in between. The CDR3 totals 14 residues. Germline CDR1 reads SNHLY; CDR2 reads FYNNEI. Sequences were obtained from PBMCs or T cells enriched from blood (not recorded which). The chain carries TRBV2 and TRBJ1-1; D gene unclear. This clonotype originated in a woman aged 50 to 60 who had been exposed to COVID-19. This chain's CDR3 is CASSGGGNRAEAFF. CDR3 nucleotide sequence: TGTGCCAGCAGTGGTGGCGGGAATCGCGCTGAAGCTTTCTTT.